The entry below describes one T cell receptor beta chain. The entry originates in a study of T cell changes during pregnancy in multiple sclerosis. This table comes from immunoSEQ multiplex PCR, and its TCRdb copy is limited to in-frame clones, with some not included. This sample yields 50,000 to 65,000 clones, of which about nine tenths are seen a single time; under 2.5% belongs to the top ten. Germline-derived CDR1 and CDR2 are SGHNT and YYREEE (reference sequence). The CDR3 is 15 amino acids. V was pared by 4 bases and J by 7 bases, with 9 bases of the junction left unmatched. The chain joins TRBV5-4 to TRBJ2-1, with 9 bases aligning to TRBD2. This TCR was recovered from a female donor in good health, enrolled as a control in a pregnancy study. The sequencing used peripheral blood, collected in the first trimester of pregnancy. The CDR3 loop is CASSPWGSGRNEQFF. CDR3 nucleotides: TGTGCCAGCAGCCCTTGGGGGAGCGGGAGGAATGAGCAGTTCTTC.